The subject of this entry is one T cell receptor beta chain. Its target is not known. This entry is derived from a study of cytomegalovirus exposure and HLA in healthy donors. Overall study: Early release data held tens of millions of unique TCRs from HLA-typed donors. Study outcomes and limitations: Accurate predictions that matched the HLA-A and HLA-B alleles of most subjects were reportedly made from TCR beta sequences. A later analysis associated 16,951 TCR beta sequences with HLA alleles at a 0.05 false discovery rate. Highly shared sequence variants in one cluster were likely a sequencing artifact.

The PCR was carried out with 60 Vbeta primers and 13 Jbeta primers. Profiling relied on immunoSEQ multiplex PCR, and the TCRdb table lists in-frame clones only, not all of them. The repertoire holds over 100,000 clones, with approximately 70% as singletons. Germline V gene data show CDR1 as SGHRS and CDR2 as YFSETQ. The CDR3 length is 13 residues. V lost 4 bases to trimming and J lost 6 bases; unmatched junction nucleotides: 3. The sequenced material came from PBMCs. The genes are TRBV5-1 and TRBJ1-1, with TRBD1 matching over 10 bases. The TCR comes from a man in his forties in good health and CMV-seronegative. The CDR3 DNA follows: TGCGCCAGCAGCCGGGACAGGGGACCTGAAGCTTTCTTT. This gives the protein CASSRDRGPEAFF.